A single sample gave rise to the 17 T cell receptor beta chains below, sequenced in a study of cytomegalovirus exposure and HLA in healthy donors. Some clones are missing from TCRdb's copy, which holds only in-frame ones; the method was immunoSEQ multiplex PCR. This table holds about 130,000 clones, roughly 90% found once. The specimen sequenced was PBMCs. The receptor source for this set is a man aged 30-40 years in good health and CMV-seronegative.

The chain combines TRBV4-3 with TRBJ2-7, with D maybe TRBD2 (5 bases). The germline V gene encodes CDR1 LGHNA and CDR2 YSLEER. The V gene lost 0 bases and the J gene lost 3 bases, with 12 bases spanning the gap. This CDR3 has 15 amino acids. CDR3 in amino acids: CASSQEVASFYEQYF. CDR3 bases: TGCGCCAGCAGCCAAGAAGTAGCTAGCTTCTACGAGCAGTACTTC.

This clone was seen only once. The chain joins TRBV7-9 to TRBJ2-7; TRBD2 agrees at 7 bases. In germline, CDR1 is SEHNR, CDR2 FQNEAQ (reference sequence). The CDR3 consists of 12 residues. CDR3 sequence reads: CAVGRAAYEQYF. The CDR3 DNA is TGTGCTGTAGGGAGGGCTGCCTACGAGCAGTACTTC. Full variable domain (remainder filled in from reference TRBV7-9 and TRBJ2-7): DTGVSQNPRHKITKRGQNVTFRCDPISEHNRLYWYRQTLGQGPEFLTYFQNEAQLEKSRLLSDRFSAERPKGSFSTLEIQRTEQGDSAMYLCAVGRAAYEQYFGPGTRLTVT.

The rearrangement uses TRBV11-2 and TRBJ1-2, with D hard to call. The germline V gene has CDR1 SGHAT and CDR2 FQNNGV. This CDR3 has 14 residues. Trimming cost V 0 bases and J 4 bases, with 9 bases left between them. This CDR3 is CASSLDDLVYGYTF. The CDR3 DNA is TGTGCCAGCAGCTTAGACGACTTGGTCTATGGCTACACCTTC.

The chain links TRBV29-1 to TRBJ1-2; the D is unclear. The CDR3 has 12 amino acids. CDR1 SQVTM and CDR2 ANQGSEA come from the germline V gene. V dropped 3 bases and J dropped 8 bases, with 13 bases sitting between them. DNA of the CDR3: TGCAGCGTTGATGGGCAAGCGGGAGGCTACACCTTC. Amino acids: CSVDGQAGGYTF.

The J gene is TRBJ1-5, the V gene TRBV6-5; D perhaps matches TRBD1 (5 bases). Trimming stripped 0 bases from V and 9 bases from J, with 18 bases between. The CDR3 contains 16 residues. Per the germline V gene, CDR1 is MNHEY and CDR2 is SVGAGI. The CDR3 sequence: CASSYSSDGGFWPQHF. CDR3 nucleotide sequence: TGTGCCAGCAGTTACTCGTCCGACGGGGGGTTCTGGCCCCAGCATTTT.

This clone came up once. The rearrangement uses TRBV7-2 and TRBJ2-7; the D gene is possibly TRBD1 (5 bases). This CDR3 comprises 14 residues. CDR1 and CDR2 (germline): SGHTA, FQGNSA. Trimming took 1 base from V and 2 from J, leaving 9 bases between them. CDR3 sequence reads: CASSLDRTAYEQYF. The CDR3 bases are TGTGCCAGCAGCTTAGACAGGACCGCCTACGAGCAGTACTTC.

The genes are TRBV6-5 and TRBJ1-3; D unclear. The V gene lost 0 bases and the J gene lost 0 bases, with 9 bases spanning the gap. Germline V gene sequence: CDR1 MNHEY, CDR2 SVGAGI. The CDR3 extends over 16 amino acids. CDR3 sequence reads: CASSYSTGFSGNTIYF. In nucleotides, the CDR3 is TGTGCCAGCAGTTACTCGACTGGATTCTCTGGAAACACCATATATTTT.

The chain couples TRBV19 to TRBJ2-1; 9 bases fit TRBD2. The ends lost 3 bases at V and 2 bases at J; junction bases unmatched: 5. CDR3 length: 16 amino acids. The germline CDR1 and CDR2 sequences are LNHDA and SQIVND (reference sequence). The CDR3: CASSIGSGRTYNEQFF. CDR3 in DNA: TGTGCCAGTAGTATCGGTAGCGGGAGAACCTACAATGAGCAGTTCTTC.

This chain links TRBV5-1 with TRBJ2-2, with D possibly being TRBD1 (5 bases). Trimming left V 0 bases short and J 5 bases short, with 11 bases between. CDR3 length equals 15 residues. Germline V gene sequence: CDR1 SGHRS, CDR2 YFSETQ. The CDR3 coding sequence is TGCGCCAGCAGCTTGGGGGGCTCGTCGACCGGGGAGCTGTTTTTT. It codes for CASSLGGSSTGELFF. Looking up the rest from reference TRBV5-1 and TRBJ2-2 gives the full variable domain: KAGVTQTPRYLIKTRGQQVTLSCSPISGHRSVSWYQQTPGQGLQFLFEYFSETQRNKGNFPGRFSGRQFSNSRSEMNVSTLELGDSALYLCASSLGGSSTGELFFGEGSRLTVL.

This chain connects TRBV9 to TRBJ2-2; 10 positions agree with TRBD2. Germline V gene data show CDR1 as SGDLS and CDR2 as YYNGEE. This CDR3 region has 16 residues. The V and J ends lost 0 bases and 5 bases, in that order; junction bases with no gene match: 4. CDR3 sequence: CASSVEVAGGTGELFF. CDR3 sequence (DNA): TGTGCCAGCAGCGTAGAGGTAGCGGGAGGTACCGGGGAGCTGTTTTTT.

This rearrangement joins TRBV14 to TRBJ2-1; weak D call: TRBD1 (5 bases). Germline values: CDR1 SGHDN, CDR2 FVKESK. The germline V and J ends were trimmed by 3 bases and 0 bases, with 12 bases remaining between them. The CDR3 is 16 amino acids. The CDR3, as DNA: TGTGCCAGCAGCCAGGTACAGGTATTCTCCTACAATGAGCAGTTCTTC. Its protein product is CASSQVQVFSYNEQFF.

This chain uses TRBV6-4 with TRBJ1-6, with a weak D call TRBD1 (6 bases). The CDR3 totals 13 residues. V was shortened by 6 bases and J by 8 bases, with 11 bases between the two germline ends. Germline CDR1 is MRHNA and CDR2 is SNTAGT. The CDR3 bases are TGTGCCAGCAGCCGGGACATTTATTCACCCCTCCACTTT. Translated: CASSRDIYSPLHF.

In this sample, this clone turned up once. In nucleotides, the CDR3 is TGTGCCAGCAGCTACGTCGCCCGCGACTATGGCTACACCTTC. It translates to CASSYVARDYGYTF. V is TRBV6-5 and J is TRBJ1-2; D ambiguous. The CDR3 extends over 14 amino acids. Germline V gene data show CDR1 as MNHEY and CDR2 as SVGAGI. V gave up 6 bases and J gave up 3 bases, with 14 bases separating them.

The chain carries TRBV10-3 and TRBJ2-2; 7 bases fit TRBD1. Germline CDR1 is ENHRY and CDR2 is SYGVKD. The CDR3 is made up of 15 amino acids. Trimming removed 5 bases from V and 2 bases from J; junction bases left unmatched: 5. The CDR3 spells CAISPGQANTGELFF. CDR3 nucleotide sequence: TGTGCCATCAGTCCAGGACAGGCTAACACCGGGGAGCTGTTTTTT.

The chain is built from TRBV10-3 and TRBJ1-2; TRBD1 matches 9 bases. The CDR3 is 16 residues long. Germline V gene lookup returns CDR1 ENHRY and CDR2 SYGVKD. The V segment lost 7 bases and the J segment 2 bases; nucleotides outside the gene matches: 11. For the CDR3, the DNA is TGTGCCATCAATCAGCCCGGGACAGGGATGAACTATGGCTACACCTTC. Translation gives CAINQPGTGMNYGYTF.

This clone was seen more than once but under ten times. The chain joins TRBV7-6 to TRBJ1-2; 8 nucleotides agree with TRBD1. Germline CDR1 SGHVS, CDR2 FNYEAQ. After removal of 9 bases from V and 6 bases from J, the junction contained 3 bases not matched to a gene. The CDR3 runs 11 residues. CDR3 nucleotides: TGTGCCAGGACAGGGGACCATGGCTACACCTTC. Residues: CARTGDHGYTF.

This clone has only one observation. The CDR3 spells CASTLGTENTGELFF. The CDR3 nucleotides are TGTGCCAGCACCCTCGGGACAGAGAACACCGGGGAGCTGTTTTTT. The chain couples TRBV7-3 to TRBJ2-2; 7 nucleotides match TRBD1. J lost 1 base, V lost 7 bases, and 6 bases had no gene match. CDR3 length: 15 amino acids. Germline V CDR1 and CDR2: SGHTA, FQGTGA.